This TCR beta chain comes out of a study of blood T cell repertoires in COVID-19. Study details: Specimens from acute and convalescent COVID-19 originated in the United States, Italy and Spain. The cDNA or gDNA used as material had been derived from T cells, B-cell-depleted T cells, or PBMCs.

TCRdb keeps only in-frame clones here, not all; method: immunoSEQ multiplex PCR. The table includes more than 100,000 clones, 75% to 90% detected once. This CDR3 contains 16 residues. With 3 bases removed from V and 0 bases from J, the gap between germline ends came to 14 bases. CDR1 and CDR2 from the germline V gene are MGHRA and YSYEKL. This chain joins TRBV4-1 and TRBJ1-1; D not certain. The receptor was isolated from a woman in her 70s with acute or convalescent COVID-19. Specimen: peripheral blood. CDR3 residues: CASSQSIGGLNTEAFF. CDR3 bases: TGCGCCAGCAGCCAGTCTATTGGAGGGCTGAACACTGAAGCTTTCTTT.